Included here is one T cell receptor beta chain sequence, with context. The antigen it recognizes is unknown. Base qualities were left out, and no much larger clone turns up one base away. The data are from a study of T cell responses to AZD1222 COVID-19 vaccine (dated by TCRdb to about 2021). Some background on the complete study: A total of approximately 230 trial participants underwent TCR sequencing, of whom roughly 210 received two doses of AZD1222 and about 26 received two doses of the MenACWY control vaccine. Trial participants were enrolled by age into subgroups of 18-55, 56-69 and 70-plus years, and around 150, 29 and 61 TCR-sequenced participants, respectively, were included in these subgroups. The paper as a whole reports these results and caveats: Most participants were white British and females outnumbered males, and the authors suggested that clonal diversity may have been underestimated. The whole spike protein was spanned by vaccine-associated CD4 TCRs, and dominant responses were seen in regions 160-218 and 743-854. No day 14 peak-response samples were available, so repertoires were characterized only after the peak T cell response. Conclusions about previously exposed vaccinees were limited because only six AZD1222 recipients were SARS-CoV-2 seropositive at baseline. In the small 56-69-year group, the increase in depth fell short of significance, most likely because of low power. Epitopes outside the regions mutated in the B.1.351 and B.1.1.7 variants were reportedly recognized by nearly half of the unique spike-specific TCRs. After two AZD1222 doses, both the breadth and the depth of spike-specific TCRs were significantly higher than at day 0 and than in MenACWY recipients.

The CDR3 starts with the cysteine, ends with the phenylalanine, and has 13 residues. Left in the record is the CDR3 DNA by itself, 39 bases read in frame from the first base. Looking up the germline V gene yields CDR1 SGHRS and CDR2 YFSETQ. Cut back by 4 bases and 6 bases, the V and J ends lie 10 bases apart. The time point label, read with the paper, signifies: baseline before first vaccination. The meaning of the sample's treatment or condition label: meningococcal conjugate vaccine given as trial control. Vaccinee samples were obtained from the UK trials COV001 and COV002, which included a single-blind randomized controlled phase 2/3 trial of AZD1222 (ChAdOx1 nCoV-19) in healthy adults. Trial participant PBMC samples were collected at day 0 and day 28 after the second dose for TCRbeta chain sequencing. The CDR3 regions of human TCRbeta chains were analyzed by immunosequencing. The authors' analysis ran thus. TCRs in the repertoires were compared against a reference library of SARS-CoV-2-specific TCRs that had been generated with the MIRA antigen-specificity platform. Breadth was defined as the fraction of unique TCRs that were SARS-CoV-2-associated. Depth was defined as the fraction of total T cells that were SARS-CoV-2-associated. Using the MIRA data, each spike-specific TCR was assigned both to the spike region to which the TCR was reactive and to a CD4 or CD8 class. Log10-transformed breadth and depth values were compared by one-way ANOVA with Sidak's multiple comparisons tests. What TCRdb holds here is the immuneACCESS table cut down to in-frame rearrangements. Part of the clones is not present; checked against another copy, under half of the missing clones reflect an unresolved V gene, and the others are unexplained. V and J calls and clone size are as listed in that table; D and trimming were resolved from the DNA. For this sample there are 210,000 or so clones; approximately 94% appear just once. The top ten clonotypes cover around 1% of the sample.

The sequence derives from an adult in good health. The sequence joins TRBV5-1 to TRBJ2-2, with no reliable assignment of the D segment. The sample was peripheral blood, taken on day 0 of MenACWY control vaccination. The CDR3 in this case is CASSRTRAGELFF. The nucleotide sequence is TGCGCCAGCAGCCGGACCCGCGCCGGGGAGCTGTTTTTT.